Following are 10 T cell receptor beta chains from one sample sequenced in a study of cytomegalovirus exposure and HLA in healthy donors. Researchers ran the PCR with 60 Vbeta and 13 Jbeta primers. This table comes from immunoSEQ multiplex PCR, and its TCRdb copy is limited to in-frame clones, with some not included. Here the sample spans over 90,000 clones, around three quarters being singletons. The sample was PBMCs. These receptors all stem from a woman aged 18 to 35 in good health and CMV-seropositive.

As concerns this clone: The same CDR3 arises from other DNA sequences in this sample as well. The rearrangement uses TRBV5-1 and TRBJ2-7, with TRBD1 identical over 12 bases. V shed 4 bases, J shed 4 bases, and the junction held 3 bases outside the gene matches. CDR3 length equals 14 residues. CDR1 and CDR2 from the germline V gene are SGHRS and YFSETQ. DNA for the CDR3: TGCGCCAGCAGCCCGGGACAGGGGGCTTACGAGCAGTACTTC. This encodes CASSPGQGAYEQYF.

V gene TRBV5-1 combines with J gene TRBJ1-4; D is perhaps TRBD1 (6 bases). The CDR3 runs to 14 residues. CDR1 SGHRS and CDR2 YFSETQ come from the germline V gene. The V and J ends lost 3 bases and 3 bases respectively, with 9 bases between them. CDR3 in amino acids: CASSSRGANEKLFF. The CDR3 DNA reads TGCGCCAGCAGCTCCAGGGGAGCTAATGAAAAACTGTTTTTT.

This chain joins TRBV9 and TRBJ2-3; no firm D call. Germline V gene lookup returns CDR1 SGDLS and CDR2 YYNGEE. This CDR3 is built from 16 residues. V dropped 0 bases and J dropped 7 bases, with 18 bases sitting between them. CDR3 bases: TGTGCCAGCAGCGTAGACGAGGTCCTTGTCGTGAATACGCAGTATTTT. It specifies CASSVDEVLVVNTQYF.

Only one count was recorded for this clone. V and J are TRBV4-1 and TRBJ2-7; 10 bases line up with TRBD2. V shed 4 bases, J shed 4 bases, and the junction held 7 bases outside the gene matches. CDR1 MGHRA and CDR2 YSYEKL come from the germline V gene. CDR3 length equals 15 residues. The CDR3 DNA sequence: TGCGCCAGCAGCCTTCTAGCGGGAGAGGGGTACGAGCAGTACTTC. This encodes CASSLLAGEGYEQYF.

The CDR3 region is CASSSTGVRNYGYTF. The CDR3 coding sequence is TGCGCCAGCAGCTCCACAGGGGTTCGGAACTATGGCTACACCTTC. This chain uses TRBV5-1 with TRBJ1-2, with 7 bases lining up with TRBD1. The ends lost 3 bases at V and 2 bases at J; junction bases unmatched: 7. In germline, CDR1 is SGHRS, CDR2 YFSETQ. This CDR3 region has 15 residues. Combining the CDR3 with reference TRBV5-1 and TRBJ1-2 gives the whole variable domain KAGVTQTPRYLIKTRGQQVTLSCSPISGHRSVSWYQQTPGQGLQFLFEYFSETQRNKGNFPGRFSGRQFSNSRSEMNVSTLELGDSALYLCASSSTGVRNYGYTFGSGTRLTVV.

The V gene is TRBV9, the J gene TRBJ2-3; D is possibly TRBD2 (5 bases). CDR1 SGDLS and CDR2 YYNGEE come from the germline V gene. This CDR3 has 16 residues. V was pared by 0 bases and J by 2 bases, with 13 bases between. CDR3: CASSVAAGLHTDTQYF. The CDR3 region has the DNA TGTGCCAGCAGCGTAGCTGCGGGCCTACACACAGATACGCAGTATTTT.

The genes are TRBV27 and TRBJ2-7, with a possible D match to TRBD1 (7 bases). V lost 6 bases and J lost 6, with 12 bases in between. The CDR3 spans 12 residues. Germline CDR1 and CDR2: MNHEY and SMNVEV (reference sequence). CDR3: CASSGQEGEQYF. In nucleotides, the CDR3 is TGTGCCAGCAGCGGACAGGAGGGCGAGCAGTACTTC.

V and J are TRBV9 and TRBJ1-1; D ambiguous. The CDR3 runs 15 residues. The germline V gene encodes CDR1 SGDLS and CDR2 YYNGEE. Deletions cut 2 bases from V and 2 bases from J, with 13 bases between. CDR3 coding DNA: TGTGCCAGCAGCGTGCGGCCCACGGGTAACACTGAAGCTTTCTTT. It codes for CASSVRPTGNTEAFF.

V gene TRBV11-2 combines with J gene TRBJ2-7; 7 bases match TRBD1. CDR3 length equals 16 residues. From germline, CDR1 is SGHAT and CDR2 FQNNGV. Trimming cost V 0 bases and J 2 bases; bases outside gene matches: 7. The CDR3 sequence: CASSLDPTGHAYEQYF. CDR3 DNA: TGTGCCAGCAGCTTAGACCCGACAGGGCACGCCTACGAGCAGTACTTC.

The chain links TRBV10-3 to TRBJ2-7, with D maybe TRBD1 (6 bases). Germline loops: CDR1 ENHRY, CDR2 SYGVKD. V lost 3 bases and J lost 8, with 11 bases in between. This CDR3 is built from 12 residues. The CDR3 bases are TGTGCCATCAGTGACACCGGGACACAGCAGTACTTC. Translating it yields CAISDTGTQQYF.